A selection of T cell receptor beta chains follows, all from one sample in a study of a mutant IDH1 vaccine in newly diagnosed glioma. Some clones are missing from TCRdb's copy, which holds only in-frame ones; the method was immunoSEQ multiplex PCR. The sample lists about 48,000 clones, 79% occurring once. Their recognized antigens are unknown. This material consisted of PBMCs, taken from a glioma patient whose treatment included an IDH1 peptide vaccine. The receptors here all came from a man aged 40-50 years with glioma. Both conserved end residues are part of each CDR3. The order of the fields is clone size, V gene, D gene, J gene, CDR3 DNA, CDR3 protein. A D gene is named only where the DNA matches it firmly. Clone size is not always given. Where it is, it says once, few, many or a class for expanded clones.

>few|TRBV2|.|TRBJ1-6
TGTGCCAGCAGTGAAGTAGCCAATTCACCCCTCCACTTT
CASSEVANSPLHF
>.|TRBV9|.|TRBJ2-3
TGTGCCAGCAGCCCATCGGGCGGGAAGCCAGATACGCAGTATTTT
CASSPSGGKPDTQYF
>.|TRBV28|TRBD1|TRBJ1-2
TGTGCCAGCACAGGGGGACTCTATGGCTACACCTTC
CASTGGLYGYTF
>.|TRBV19|.|TRBJ1-5
TGTGCCATTCAGCCCCAGCATTTT
CAIQPQHF
>.|TRBV6-6|.|TRBJ1-1
TGTGCCAGCAGTTACACCCAAGGACACCCCCGTGAAGCTTTCTTT
CASSYTQGHPREAFF
>few|TRBV6-5|.|TRBJ2-5
TGTGCCAGCAGTGAAATCCGGCTGAGGGAGACCCAGTACTTC
CASSEIRLRETQYF
>.|TRBV6-5|TRBD1|TRBJ1-2
TGTGCCAGCAGTGGACAGGGGGGAGGATTAGGCTACACCTTC
CASSGQGGGLGYTF
>.|TRBV5-4|.|TRBJ1-4
TGTGCCAGCAGCTCCCGAACAGGGACAACCGAAAAACTGTTTTTT
CASSSRTGTTEKLFF
>few|TRBV2|TRBD1|TRBJ1-5
TGTGCCAGCAGGGGGACAGGTCAGCCCCAGCATTTT
CASRGTGQPQHF
>.|TRBV29-1|TRBD1|TRBJ2-1
TGCAGCGCTACAGGGACAGGGGAGTCCTACAATGAGCAGTTCTTC
CSATGTGESYNEQFF
>.|TRBV11-2|.|TRBJ1-2
TGTGCCAGCAGCTTCAGGGGCGGCTACACCTTC
CASSFRGGYTF
>once|TRBV6-6|.|TRBJ1-4
TGTGCCAGCAGTTACTCGTCGGGGTGGGAAAAACTGTTTTTT
CASSYSSGWEKLFF
>.|TRBV6-1|TRBD2|TRBJ2-5
TGTGCCAGCAGTGTGAGCGGGGGGGGTAAGACCCAGTACTTC
CASSVSGGGKTQYF
>few|TRBV10-1|TRBD1|TRBJ1-1
TGCGCCAGCCAGGAAGACAGGGCTAACACTGAAGCTTTCTTT
CASQEDRANTEAFF
>.|TRBV5-1|.|TRBJ2-7
TGCGCCAGCAGCTTACATGGGATTAGCTACGAGCAGTACTTC
CASSLHGISYEQYF
>.|TRBV7-2|TRBD2|TRBJ2-5
TGTGCCAGCAGCTTAGCTGCAGCGGGGGGACAAGAGACCCAGTACTTC
CASSLAAAGGQETQYF
>.|TRBV4-2|.|TRBJ2-7
TGTGCCAGCAGCCAACCCGGACAGTTCCCCGAGCAGTACTTC
CASSQPGQFPEQYF
>.|TRBV9|.|TRBJ2-4
TGTGCCAGCAGCGCATCGGGGGTGGGCAAAAACATTCAGTACTTC
CASSASGVGKNIQYF
>.|TRBV19|.|TRBJ2-3
TGTGCCAGTAGTTTCGGCGGGCGGAACACAGATACGCAGTATTTT
CASSFGGRNTDTQYF
>.|TRBV5-1|TRBD2|TRBJ2-2
TGCGCCAGCAGCCCGAACCTAGCGGGAAACACCGGGGAGCTGTTTTTT
CASSPNLAGNTGELFF
>.|TRBV18|.|TRBJ1-1
TGTGCCAGCTCACCACCCGGGACCCCTGGAGGAGCTTTCTTT
CASSPPGTPGGAFF
>once|TRBV5-6|.|TRBJ2-3
TGTGCCAGCAGCTTCTCGGGCGGTACAGATACGCAGTATTTT
CASSFSGGTDTQYF
>.|TRBV6-5|.|TRBJ1-5
TGTGCCAGCAGTTCCCGGGACAACCCTAGCAATCAGCCCCAGCATTTT
CASSSRDNPSNQPQHF
>.|TRBV6-6|.|TRBJ1-5
TGTGCCAGCAGTTACACGGGCGCAAGCAATCAGCCCCAGCATTTT
CASSYTGASNQPQHF
>few|TRBV2|.|TRBJ1-5
TGTGCCAGCTGCACAGGGAATCAGCCCCAGCATTTT
CASCTGNQPQHF
>once|TRBV30|.|TRBJ2-7
TGTGCCTGGAGTGTTCCCGAAGGGGTTAGCTCCTACGAGCAGTACTTC
CAWSVPEGVSSYEQYF
>.|TRBV7-9|.|TRBJ1-2
TGTGCCAGCAGCTTAGCGGGAGGGGAAGTGTCCTATGGCTACACCTTC
CASSLAGGEVSYGYTF
>few|TRBV6-6|TRBD1|TRBJ2-4
TGTGCCAGCAGCCCCGGACAGGAAAACATTCAGTACTTC
CASSPGQENIQYF
>.|TRBV7-2|.|TRBJ1-1
TGTGCCAGCAGCCTCGCCCACGTGAACACTGAAGCTTTCTTT
CASSLAHVNTEAFF
>.|TRBV13|TRBD2|TRBJ2-5
TGTGCCAGCAGCCAGCGGGGGGCCCAAGAGACCCAGTACTTC
CASSQRGAQETQYF
>.|TRBV6-6|TRBD1|TRBJ2-5
TGTGCCAGCAGTTACAGGGACAGGGTGCTTGAGACCCAGTACTTC
CASSYRDRVLETQYF
>.|TRBV2|.|TRBJ1-5
TGTGCCAGCAGTGACGTAGATCAGCCCCAGCATTTT
CASSDVDQPQHF
>.|TRBV5-6|TRBD1|TRBJ2-2
TGTGCCAGCAGCTTGACGGGACAGGCCACCGGGGAGCTGTTTTTT
CASSLTGQATGELFF
>.|TRBV9|TRBD1|TRBJ1-2
TGTGCCAGCAGCGTAGCCAGGGGGCGCAGCTATGGCTACACCTTC
CASSVARGRSYGYTF
>.|TRBV30|.|TRBJ2-7
TGTGCCTGGAGTAAGACCTACGAGCAGTACTTC
CAWSKTYEQYF